The clone carrying this T cell receptor beta chain was observed a handful of times. Its cognate antigen is unknown. These data are taken from a study of T cells in Graves' hyperthyroidism and ophthalmopathy. Study-level results: Before onset, ophthalmopathy was predicted by the model a median 6.5 months earlier. Clonotypes that were expanded in thyroid above 0.001 mostly appeared in blood too.

Amplification of TCR beta CDR3 regions was performed using RNA transcripts as template. The HTBI primer set was used in a first-round RT-PCR of the TCR CDR3. A single record per CDR3 protein comes from TCRdb applying MiXCR to the multiplex PCR reads. The table lists some 620,000 distinct CDR3 sequences, around 15% of them singletons. Diagnosis rested on symptoms, serum thyroxine and TRAb, thyroid ultrasound, and orbital computed tomography. Sequenced input: blood. This sequence originates from a young woman with Graves' hyperthyroidism.

The CDR3 is CASSLSGAQTQHF. CDR3 bases: TGTGCCAGCAGTCTCTCGGGAGCGCAGACCCAGCATTTT. This chain links TRBV2 with TRBJ1-5; no reliable D call. Germline V CDR1 and CDR2: SNHLY, FYNNEI. V was clipped by 5 bases and J by 11 bases, with 16 bases between them. The CDR3 spans 13 residues.